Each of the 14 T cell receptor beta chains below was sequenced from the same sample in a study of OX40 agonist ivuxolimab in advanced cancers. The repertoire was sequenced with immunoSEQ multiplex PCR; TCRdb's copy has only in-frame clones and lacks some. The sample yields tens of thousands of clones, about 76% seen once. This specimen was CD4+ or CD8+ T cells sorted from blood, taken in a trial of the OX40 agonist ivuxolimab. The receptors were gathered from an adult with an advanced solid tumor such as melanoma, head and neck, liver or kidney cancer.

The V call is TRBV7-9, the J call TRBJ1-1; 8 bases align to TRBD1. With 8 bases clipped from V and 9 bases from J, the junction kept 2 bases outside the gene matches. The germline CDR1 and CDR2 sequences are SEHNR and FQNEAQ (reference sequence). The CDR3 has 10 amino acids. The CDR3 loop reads CASDRGKAFF. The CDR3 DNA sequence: TGTGCCAGCGACAGGGGAAAAGCTTTCTTT.

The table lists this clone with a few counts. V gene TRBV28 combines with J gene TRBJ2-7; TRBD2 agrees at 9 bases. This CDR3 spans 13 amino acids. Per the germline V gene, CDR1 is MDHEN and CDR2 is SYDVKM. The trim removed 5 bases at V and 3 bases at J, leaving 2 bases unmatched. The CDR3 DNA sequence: TGTGCCAGCAGTCTAGCGGGATACTACGAGCAGTACGTC. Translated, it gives CASSLAGYYEQYV.

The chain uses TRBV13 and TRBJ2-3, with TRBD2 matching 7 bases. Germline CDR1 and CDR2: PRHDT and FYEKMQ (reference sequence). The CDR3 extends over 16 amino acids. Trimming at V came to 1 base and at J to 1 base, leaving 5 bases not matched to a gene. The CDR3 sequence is CASSLVGGPGTDTQYF. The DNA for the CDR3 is TGTGCCAGCAGCTTAGTGGGAGGGCCCGGCACAGATACGCAGTATTTT. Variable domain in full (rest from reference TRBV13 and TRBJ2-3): AAGVIQSPRHLIKEKRETATLKCYPIPRHDTVYWYQQGPGQDPQFLISFYEKMQSDKGSIPDRFSAQQFSDYHSELNMSSLELGDSALYFCASSLVGGPGTDTQYFGPGTRLTVL.

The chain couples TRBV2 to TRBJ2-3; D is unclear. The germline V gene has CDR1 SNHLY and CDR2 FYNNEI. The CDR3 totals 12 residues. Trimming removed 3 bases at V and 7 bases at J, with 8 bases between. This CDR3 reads CASSDTTYTQYF. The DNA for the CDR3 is TGTGCCAGCAGTGATACCACCTATACGCAGTATTTT.

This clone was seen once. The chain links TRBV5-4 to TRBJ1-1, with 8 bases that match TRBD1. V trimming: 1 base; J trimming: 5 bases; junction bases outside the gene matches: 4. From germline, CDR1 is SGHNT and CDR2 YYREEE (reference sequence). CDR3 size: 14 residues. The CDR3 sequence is CASSLQGAGTEAFF. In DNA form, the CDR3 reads TGTGCCAGCAGCTTGCAGGGGGCTGGTACTGAAGCTTTCTTT.

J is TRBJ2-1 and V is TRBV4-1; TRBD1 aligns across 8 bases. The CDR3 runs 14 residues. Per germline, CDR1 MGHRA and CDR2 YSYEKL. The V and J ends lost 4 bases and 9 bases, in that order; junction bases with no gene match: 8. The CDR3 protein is CASSLRQGTGEQFF. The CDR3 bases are TGCGCCAGCAGCCTCCGACAGGGGACGGGTGAGCAGTTCTTC.

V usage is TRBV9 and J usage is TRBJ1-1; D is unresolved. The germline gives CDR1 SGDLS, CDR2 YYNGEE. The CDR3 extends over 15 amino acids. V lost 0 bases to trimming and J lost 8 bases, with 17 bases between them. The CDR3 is CASSVAGKSGEEAFF. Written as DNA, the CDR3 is TGTGCCAGCAGCGTAGCTGGAAAGTCTGGAGAAGAAGCTTTCTTT.

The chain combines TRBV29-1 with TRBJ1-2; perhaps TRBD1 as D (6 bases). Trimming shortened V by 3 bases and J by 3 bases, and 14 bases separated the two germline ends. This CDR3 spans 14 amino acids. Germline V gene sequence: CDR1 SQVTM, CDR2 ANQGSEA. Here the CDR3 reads CSVEFPTGYYGYTF. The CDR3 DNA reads TGCAGCGTTGAGTTCCCTACAGGGTACTATGGCTACACCTTC.

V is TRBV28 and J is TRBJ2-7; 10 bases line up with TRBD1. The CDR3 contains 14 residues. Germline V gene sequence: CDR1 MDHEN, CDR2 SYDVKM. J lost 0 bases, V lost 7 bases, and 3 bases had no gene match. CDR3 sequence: CASTRTGGSYEQYF. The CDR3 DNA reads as TGTGCCAGCACTAGGACAGGGGGCTCCTACGAGCAGTACTTC.

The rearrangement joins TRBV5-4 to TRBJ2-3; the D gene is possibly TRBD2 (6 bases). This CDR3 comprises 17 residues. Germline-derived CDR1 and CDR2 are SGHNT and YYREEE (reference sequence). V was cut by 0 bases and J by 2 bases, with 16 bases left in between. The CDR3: CASSLERWGVFTDTQYF. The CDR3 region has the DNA TGTGCCAGCAGCTTGGAACGGTGGGGGGTATTCACAGATACGCAGTATTTT. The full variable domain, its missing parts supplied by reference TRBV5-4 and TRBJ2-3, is ETGVTQSPTHLIKTRGQQVTLRCSSQSGHNTVSWYQQALGQGPQFIFQYYREEENGRGNFPPRFSGLQFPNYSSELNVNALELDDSALYLCASSLERWGVFTDTQYFGPGTRLTVL.

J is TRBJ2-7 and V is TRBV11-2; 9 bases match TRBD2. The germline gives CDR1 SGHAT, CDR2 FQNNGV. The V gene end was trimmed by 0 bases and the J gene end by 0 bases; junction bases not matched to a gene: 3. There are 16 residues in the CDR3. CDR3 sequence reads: CASSLEASGNSYEQYF. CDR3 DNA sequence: TGTGCCAGCAGCTTAGAGGCTAGCGGGAACTCCTACGAGCAGTACTTC. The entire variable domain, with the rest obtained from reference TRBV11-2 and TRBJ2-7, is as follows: EAGVAQSPRYKIIEKRQSVAFWCNPISGHATLYWYQQILGQGPKLLIQFQNNGVVDDSQLPKDRFSAERLKGVDSTLKIQPAKLEDSAVYLCASSLEASGNSYEQYFGPGTRLTVT.

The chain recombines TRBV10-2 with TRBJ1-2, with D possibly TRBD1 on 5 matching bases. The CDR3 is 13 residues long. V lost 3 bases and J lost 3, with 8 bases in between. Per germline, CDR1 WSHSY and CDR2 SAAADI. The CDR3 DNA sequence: TGCGCCAGCAGTGAAGTAGGGGACTATGGCTACACCTTC. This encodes CASSEVGDYGYTF.

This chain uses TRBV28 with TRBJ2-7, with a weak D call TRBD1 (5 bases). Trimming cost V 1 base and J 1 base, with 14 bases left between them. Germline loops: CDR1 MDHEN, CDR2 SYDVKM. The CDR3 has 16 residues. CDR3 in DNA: TGTGCCAGCAGTTTATCCTCGGCAGGGTGGTCCTACGAGCAGTACTTC. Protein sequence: CASSLSSAGWSYEQYF.

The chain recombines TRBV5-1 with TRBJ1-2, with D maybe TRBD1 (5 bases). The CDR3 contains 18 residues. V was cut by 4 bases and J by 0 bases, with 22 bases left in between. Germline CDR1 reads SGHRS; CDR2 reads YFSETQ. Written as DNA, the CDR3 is TGCGCCAGCAGCGCGACTGGACTTGACAGTGCCACTAACTATGGCTACACCTTC. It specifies CASSATGLDSATNYGYTF.